In this sample, the clone carrying this T cell receptor (beta chain) is medium-sized. Its target is unknown. Scientists ran DNA taken from cultured CD4+ T cells through the Oncomine TCR Beta short-read assay for sequencing. In this case, cultured CD4+ T cells provided the extracted genomic DNA. TCRdb processed the PCR reads anew with MiXCR; each CDR3 protein has one entry. The sample shows under 20,000 distinct CDR3 sequences, 47% of them seen only once. Looked up from germline, CDR1 is LNHDA and CDR2 is SQIVND (reference sequence). J lost 6 bases, V lost 6 bases, and 15 bases had no gene match. This CDR3 comprises 16 residues. The sample belongs to a study of vaccination and CD4 T cells after COVID-19. Turning to the study itself: Control cultures were given a CEFX pool, an HIV-1 Nef pool, or no peptide.

Treatment meaning: roughly ten-day PBMC culture with coronavirus spike peptide pools or control peptides (ViraFEST assay). About 1.8 million PBMCs went into each well for culture with roughly 10 IU/ml IL-2 and 7.5 to 10 ug/ml peptide pools. The receptor was isolated from a human donor with COVID-19. This rearrangement joins TRBV19 to TRBJ1-1; 8 bases match TRBD1. Material for sequencing was cultured CD4+ T cells from blood. The CDR3 DNA sequence: TGTGCCAGTAGCCCCAGGACAGGGTTGTTTTTTTCTGAAGCTTTCTTT. Encoded protein: CASSPRTGLFFSEAFF.